The sequence of this TCR beta chain was determined in a study of spatial heterogeneity in lung cancer. Points from the study as a whole: Tumor TCRs that were ubiquitous and expanded showed up in blood more at resection than follow-up.

Unique molecular identifiers, one per molecule, were present on every TCR cDNA molecule. Each CDR3 protein is one row after TCRdb ran MiXCR on the 5' RACE reads. The data show roughly 75,000 distinct CDR3 sequences, about 14% seen once. This clonotype was seen only once. No antigen is known for it. V was clipped by 0 bases and J by 2 bases, with 13 bases between them. The CDR3 is 16 residues long. Germline values: CDR1 LNHNV, CDR2 YYDKDF (reference sequence). The time point: sample taken at primary tumor resection. Material for sequencing was whole RNA from tumor, nontumor lung or frozen PBMC, left unsorted. A total of 72 untreated early-stage non-small cell lung cancer patients served as donors.

The receptor's source is a male donor with early-stage non-small cell lung cancer. The material sequenced was PBMCs, taken at surgery. V and J are TRBV15 and TRBJ1-2; weak D call: TRBD1 (5 bases). CDR3 sequence: CATSRDVEQANYGYTF. DNA for the CDR3: TGTGCCACCAGCAGAGATGTAGAACAGGCCAACTATGGCTACACCTTC.